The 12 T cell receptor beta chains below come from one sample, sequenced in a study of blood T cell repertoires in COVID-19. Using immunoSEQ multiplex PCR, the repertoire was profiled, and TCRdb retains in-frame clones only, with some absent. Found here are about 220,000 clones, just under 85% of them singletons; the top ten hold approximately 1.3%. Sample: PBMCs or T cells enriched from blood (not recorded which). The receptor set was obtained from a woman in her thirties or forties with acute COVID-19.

The DNA of the CDR3 is TGTGCCAGCGGGGGGACAGAAGCCAAAAACATTCAGTACTTC. It codes for CASGGTEAKNIQYF. J is TRBJ2-4 and V is TRBV6-6, with D possibly matching TRBD1 (7 bases). Trimming cost V 8 bases and J 0 bases, with 11 bases left between them. The CDR3 spans 14 residues. Looked up from germline, CDR1 is MNHNY and CDR2 is SVGAGI (reference sequence).

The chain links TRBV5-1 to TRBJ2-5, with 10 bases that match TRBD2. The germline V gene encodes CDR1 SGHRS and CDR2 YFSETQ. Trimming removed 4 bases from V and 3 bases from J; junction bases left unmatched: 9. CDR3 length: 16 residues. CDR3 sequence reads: CASSTTSGAVEETQYF. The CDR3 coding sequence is TGCGCCAGCAGCACCACTAGCGGGGCCGTTGAAGAGACCCAGTACTTC.

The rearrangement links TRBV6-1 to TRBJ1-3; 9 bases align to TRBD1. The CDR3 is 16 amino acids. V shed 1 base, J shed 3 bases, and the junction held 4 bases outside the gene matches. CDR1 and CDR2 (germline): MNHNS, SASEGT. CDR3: CASSEGQGGFGNTIYF. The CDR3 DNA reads TGTGCCAGCAGTGAAGGACAGGGGGGCTTTGGAAACACCATATATTTT.

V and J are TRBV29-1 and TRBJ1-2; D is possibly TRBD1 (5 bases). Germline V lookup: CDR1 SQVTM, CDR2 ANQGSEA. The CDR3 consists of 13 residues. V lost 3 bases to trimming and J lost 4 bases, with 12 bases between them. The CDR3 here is CSVEEQGLYGYTF. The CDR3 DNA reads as TGCAGCGTTGAGGAGCAGGGACTCTATGGCTACACCTTC.

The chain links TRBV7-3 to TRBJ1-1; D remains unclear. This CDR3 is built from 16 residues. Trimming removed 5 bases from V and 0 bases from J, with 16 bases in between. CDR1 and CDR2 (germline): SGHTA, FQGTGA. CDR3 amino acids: CASSPAPLVLNTEAFF. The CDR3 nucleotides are TGTGCCAGCAGCCCCGCTCCACTGGTTCTGAACACTGAAGCTTTCTTT.

In nucleotides, the CDR3 is TGTGCCAGCAGCCAACGCTCGAGCTCTGGAAACACCATATATTTT. Its translation is CASSQRSSSGNTIYF. The V gene is TRBV7-2, the J gene TRBJ1-3; D is unclear. The germline gives CDR1 SGHTA, CDR2 FQGNSA. This CDR3 contains 15 residues. V was pared by 5 bases and J by 0 bases, with 11 bases between.

The CDR3 here is CASSVVSGGTDTQYF. The CDR3 DNA sequence: TGTGCCAGCAGCGTAGTAAGCGGGGGGACAGATACGCAGTATTTT. The chain carries TRBV9 and TRBJ2-3; 9 nucleotides align to TRBD2. CDR3 length: 15 residues. Germline-derived CDR1 and CDR2 are SGDLS and YYNGEE. With V trimmed by 0 bases and J by 3 bases, 2 bases remained unmatched.

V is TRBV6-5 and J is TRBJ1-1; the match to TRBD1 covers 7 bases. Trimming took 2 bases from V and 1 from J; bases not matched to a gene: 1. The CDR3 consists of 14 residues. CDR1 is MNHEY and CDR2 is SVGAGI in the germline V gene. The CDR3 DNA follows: TGTGCCAGCAGTTACGACAGGGAGAACACTGAAGCTTTCTTT. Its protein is CASSYDRENTEAFF.

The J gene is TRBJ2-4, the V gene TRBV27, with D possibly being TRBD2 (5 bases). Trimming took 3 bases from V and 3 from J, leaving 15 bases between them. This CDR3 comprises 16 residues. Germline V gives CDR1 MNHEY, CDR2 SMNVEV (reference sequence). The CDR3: CASSFLAQDGKNIQYF. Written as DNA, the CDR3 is TGTGCCAGCAGTTTTCTAGCCCAAGACGGCAAAAACATTCAGTACTTC.

The CDR3 sequence: CASSFKSGNGYTF. Written as DNA, the CDR3 is TGTGCCAGCAGCTTTAAGTCGGGGAATGGCTACACCTTC. J is TRBJ1-2 and V is TRBV5-4; unclear D gene. The CDR3 is 13 amino acids. CDR1 is SGHNT, CDR2 YYREEE, per germline (reference sequence). V lost 2 bases and J lost 6, with 11 bases in between.

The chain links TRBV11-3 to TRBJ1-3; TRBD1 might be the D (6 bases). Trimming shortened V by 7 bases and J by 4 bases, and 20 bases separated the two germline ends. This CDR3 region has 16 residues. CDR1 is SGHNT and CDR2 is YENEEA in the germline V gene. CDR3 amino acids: CASTFGGGGWGNTIYF. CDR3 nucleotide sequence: TGTGCCAGCACCTTCGGAGGGGGGGGCTGGGGAAACACCATATATTTT.

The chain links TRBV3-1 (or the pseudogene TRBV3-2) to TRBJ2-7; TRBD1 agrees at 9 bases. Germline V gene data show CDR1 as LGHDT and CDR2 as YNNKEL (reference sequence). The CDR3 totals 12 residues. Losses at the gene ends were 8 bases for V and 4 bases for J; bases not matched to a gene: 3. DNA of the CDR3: TGTGCCAGCTCGACAGGGGGGTACGAGCAGTACTTC. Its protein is CASSTGGYEQYF.